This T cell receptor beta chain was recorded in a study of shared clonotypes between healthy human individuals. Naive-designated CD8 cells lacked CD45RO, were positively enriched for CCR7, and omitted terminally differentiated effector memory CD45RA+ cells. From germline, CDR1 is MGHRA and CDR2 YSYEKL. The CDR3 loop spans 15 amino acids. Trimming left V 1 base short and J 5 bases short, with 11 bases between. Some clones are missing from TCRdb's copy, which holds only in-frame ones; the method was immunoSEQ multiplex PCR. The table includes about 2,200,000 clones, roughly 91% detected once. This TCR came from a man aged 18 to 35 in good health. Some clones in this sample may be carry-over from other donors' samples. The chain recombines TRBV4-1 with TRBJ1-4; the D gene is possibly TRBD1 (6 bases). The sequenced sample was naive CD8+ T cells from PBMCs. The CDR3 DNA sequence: TGCGCCAGCAGCCAAGTTCAGGGGATAAATGAAAAACTGTTTTTT. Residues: CASSQVQGINEKLFF.